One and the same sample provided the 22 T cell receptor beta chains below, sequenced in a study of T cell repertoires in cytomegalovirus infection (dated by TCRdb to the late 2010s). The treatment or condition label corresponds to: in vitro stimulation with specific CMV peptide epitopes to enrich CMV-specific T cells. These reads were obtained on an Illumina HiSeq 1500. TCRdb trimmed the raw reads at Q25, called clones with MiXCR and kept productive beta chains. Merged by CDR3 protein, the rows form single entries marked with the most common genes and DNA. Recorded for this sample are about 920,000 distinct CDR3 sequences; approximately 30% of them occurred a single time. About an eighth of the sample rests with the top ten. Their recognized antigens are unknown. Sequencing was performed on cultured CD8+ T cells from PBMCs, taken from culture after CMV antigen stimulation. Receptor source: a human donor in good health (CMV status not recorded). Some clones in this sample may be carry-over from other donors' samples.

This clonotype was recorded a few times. The CDR3 loop reads CATSRDSAPRRTPKDNEQFF. For the CDR3, the DNA is TGTGCCACCAGCAGAGATTCGGCCCCTCGTCGAACTCCCAAAGACAATGAGCAGTTCTTC. The chain links TRBV15 to TRBJ2-1; D unresolved. This CDR3 has 20 residues. The V and J ends lost 0 bases and 5 bases respectively, with 26 bases between them. The V gene's germline CDR1 is LNHNV and CDR2 YYDKDF (reference sequence).

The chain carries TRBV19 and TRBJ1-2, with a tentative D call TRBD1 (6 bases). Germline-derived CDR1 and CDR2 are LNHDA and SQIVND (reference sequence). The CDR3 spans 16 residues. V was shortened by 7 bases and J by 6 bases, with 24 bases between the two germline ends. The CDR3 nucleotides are TGTGCCAGTACGATCCCGGGGGCCGAGGTGGGAGATGGCTACACCTTC. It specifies CASTIPGAEVGDGYTF. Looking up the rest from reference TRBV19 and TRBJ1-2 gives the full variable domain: DGGITQSPKYLFRKEGQNVTLSCEQNLNHDAMYWYRQDPGQGLRLIYYSQIVNDFQKGDIAEGYSVSREKKESFPLTVTSAQKNPTAFYLCASTIPGAEVGDGYTFGSGTRLTVV.

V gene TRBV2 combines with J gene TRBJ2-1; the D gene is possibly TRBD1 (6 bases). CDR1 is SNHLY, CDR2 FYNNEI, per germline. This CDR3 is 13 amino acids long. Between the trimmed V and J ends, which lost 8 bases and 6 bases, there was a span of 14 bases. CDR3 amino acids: CASQGQPGNEQFF. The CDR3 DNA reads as TGTGCCAGCCAAGGACAGCCTGGCAATGAGCAGTTCTTC. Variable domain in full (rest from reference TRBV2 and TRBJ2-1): EPEVTQTPSHQVTQMGQEVILRCVPISNHLYFYWYRQILGQKVEFLVSFYNNEISEKSEIFDDQFSVERPDGSNFTLKIRSTKLEDSAMYFCASQGQPGNEQFFGPGTRLTVL.

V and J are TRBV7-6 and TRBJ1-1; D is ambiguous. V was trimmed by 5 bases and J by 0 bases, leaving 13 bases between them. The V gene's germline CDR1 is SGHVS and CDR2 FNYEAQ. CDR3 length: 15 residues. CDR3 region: CASSPPGNMNTEAFF. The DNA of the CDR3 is TGTGCCAGCAGCCCTCCGGGGAACATGAACACTGAAGCTTTCTTT.

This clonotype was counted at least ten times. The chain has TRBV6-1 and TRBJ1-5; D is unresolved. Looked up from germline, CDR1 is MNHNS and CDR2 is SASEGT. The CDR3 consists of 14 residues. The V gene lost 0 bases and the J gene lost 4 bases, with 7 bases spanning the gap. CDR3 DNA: TGTGCCAGCAGTGAAGCGCGTGGGAATCAGCCCCAGCATTTT. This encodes CASSEARGNQPQHF.

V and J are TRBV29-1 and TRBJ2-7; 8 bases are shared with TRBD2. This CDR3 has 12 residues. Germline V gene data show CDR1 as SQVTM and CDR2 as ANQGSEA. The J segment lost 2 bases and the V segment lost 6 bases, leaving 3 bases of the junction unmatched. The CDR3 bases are TGCAGCGTGGTGACTAGCGCCTACGAGCAGTACGTC. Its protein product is CSVVTSAYEQYV.

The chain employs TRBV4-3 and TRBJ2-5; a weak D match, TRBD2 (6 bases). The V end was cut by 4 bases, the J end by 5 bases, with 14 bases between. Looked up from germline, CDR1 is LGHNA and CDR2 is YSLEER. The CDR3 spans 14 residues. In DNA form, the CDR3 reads TGCGCCAGCAGCCCGGAGATAGCGGAGGAGACCCAGTACTTC. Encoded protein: CASSPEIAEETQYF.

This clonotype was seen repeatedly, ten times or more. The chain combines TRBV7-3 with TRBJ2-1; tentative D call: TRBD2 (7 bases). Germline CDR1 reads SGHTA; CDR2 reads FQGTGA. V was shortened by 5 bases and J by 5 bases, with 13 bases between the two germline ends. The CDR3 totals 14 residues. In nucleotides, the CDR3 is TGTGCCAGCAGCCAAGGGGGGGGGCACAATGAGCAGTTCTTC. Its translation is CASSQGGGHNEQFF. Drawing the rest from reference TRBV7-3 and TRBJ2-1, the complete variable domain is GAGVSQTPSNKVTEKGKYVELRCDPISGHTALYWYRQSLGQGPEFLIYFQGTGAADDSGLPNDRFFAVRPEGSVSTLKIQRTERGDSAVYLCASSQGGGHNEQFFGPGTRLTVL.

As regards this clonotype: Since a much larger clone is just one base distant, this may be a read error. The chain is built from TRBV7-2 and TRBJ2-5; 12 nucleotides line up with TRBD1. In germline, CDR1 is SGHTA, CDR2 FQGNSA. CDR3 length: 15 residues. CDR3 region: CASNLGTGGLETQYF. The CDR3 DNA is TGTGCCAGCAACTTAGGGACAGGGGGCCTGGAGACCCAGTACTTC.

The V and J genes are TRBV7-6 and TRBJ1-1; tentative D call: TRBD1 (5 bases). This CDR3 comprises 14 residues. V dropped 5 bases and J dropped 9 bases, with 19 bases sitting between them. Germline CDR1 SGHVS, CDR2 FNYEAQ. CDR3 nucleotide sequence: TGTGCCAGCAGCCCCGACAGCGAGCGATCCAAAGCTTTCTTT. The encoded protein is CASSPDSERSKAFF.

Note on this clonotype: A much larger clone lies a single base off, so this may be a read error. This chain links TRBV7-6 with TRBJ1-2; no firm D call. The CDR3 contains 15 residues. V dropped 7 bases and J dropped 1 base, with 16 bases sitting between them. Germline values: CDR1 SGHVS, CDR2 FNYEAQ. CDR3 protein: CASNFGEDSNYGYTF. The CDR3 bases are TGTGCCAGCAACTTCGGAGAGGATAGTAACTATGGCTACACCTTC.

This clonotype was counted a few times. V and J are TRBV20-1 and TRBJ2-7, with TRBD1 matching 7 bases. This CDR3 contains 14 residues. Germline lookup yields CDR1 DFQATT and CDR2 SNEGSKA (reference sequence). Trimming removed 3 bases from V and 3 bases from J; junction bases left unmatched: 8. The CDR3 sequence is CSARAETGLYEQYV. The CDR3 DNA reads TGCAGTGCTAGGGCCGAGACAGGGCTCTACGAGCAGTACGTC.

The CDR3 protein is CASGLAGSRGETQYF. The CDR3 DNA is TGTGCCAGCGGACTAGCGGGTTCCCGAGGGGAGACCCAGTACTTC. The chain joins TRBV10-3 to TRBJ2-5; TRBD2 matches 11 bases. The germline CDR1 and CDR2 sequences are ENHRY and SYGVKD. With 10 bases clipped from V and 5 bases from J, the junction kept 12 bases outside the gene matches. This CDR3 region has 15 residues.

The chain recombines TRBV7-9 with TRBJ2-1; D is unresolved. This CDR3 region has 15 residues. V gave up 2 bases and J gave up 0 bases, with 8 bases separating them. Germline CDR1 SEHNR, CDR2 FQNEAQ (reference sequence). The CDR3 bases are TGTGCCAGCAGCTTACTGCTCAGCTCCTACAATGAGCAGTTCTTC. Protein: CASSLLLSSYNEQFF.

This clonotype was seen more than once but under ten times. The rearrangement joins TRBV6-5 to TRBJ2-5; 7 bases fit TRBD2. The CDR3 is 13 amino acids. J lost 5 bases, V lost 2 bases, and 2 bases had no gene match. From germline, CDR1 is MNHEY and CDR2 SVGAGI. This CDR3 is CASSYGTTETQYF. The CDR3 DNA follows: TGTGCCAGCAGTTACGGGACTACTGAGACCCAGTACTTC.

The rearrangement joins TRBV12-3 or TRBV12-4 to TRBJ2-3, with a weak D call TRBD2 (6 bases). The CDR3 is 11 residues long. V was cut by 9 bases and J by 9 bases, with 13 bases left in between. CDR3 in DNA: TGTGCCAGTACTACGGGAGAAACGCAGTATTTT. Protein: CASTTGETQYF.

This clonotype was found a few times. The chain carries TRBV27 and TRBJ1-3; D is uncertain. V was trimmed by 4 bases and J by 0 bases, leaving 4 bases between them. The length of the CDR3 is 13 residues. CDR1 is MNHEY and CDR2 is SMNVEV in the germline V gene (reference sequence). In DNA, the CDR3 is TGTGCCAGCAGTTGGGCCTCTGGAAACACCATATATTTT. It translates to CASSWASGNTIYF.

The CDR3 protein is CASTPTASGANVLTF. In nucleotides, the CDR3 is TGTGCCAGCACCCCTACGGCCTCTGGGGCCAACGTCCTGACTTTC. This chain uses TRBV6-1 with TRBJ2-6, with D unclear. CDR3 size: 15 residues. The germline V and J ends were trimmed by 7 bases and 0 bases, with 10 bases remaining between them. CDR1 and CDR2 from the germline V gene are MNHNS and SASEGT.

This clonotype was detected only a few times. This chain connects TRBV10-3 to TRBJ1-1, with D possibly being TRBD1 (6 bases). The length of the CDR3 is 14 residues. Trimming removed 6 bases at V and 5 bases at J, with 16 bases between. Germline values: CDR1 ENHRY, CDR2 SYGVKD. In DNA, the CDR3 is TGTGCCATCAGAGATTTGGGGGGCCGGACTGAAGCTTTCTTT. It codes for CAIRDLGGRTEAFF.

CDR3 region: CASSSSGVTSPLHF. DNA of the CDR3: TGTGCCAGCAGTTCCTCAGGGGTAACTTCACCCCTCCACTTT. V gene TRBV28 combines with J gene TRBJ1-6; a weak D match, TRBD1 (6 bases). CDR1 is MDHEN, CDR2 SYDVKM, per germline. This CDR3 spans 14 amino acids. V was trimmed by 4 bases and J by 9 bases, leaving 13 bases between them.

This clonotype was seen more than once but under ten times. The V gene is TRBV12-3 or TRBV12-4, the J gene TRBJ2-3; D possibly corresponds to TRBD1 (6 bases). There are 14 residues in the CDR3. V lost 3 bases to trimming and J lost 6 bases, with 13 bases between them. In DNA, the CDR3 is TGTGCCAGCAGTTTCATGGGGGCATCGGATACGCAGTATTTT. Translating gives CASSFMGASDTQYF.

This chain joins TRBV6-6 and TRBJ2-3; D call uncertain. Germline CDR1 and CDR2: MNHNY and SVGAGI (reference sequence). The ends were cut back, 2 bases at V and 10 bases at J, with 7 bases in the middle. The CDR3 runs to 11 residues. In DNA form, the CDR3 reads TGTGCCAGCAGTTACCTCCGAGCGCAGTATTTT. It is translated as CASSYLRAQYF.